These 10 T cell receptor beta chains came from one sample sequenced in a study of identical twins. From the 5' RACE reads, TCRdb called clonotypes with MiXCR, one entry per CDR3 protein. The sample consists of 570,000 or so distinct CDR3 sequences, approximately 10% of them appearing once. These data were also reused for a study on yellow fever vaccine responses in identical twins.

Sequenced material: PBMCs. Every receptor here comes from a woman between 18 and 29 years old in good health.

This clonotype was observed once. This could be a read error, since a much larger clone is one nucleotide away. The V call is TRBV14, the J call TRBJ2-1; D might be TRBD1 or TRBD2, each matching 5 bases. The CDR3 runs to 15 residues. V was trimmed by 1 base and J by 6 bases, leaving 13 bases between them. The germline CDR1 and CDR2 sequences are SGHDN and FVKESK. The CDR3 region has the DNA TGTGCCAGCAGCCAAGGGATCCGGGACGCCAATGAGCAGTTCTTC. It specifies CASSQGIRDANEQFF.

The J gene is TRBJ2-4, the V gene TRBV13; 11 positions agree with TRBD1. Unmatched junction bases numbered 7, after V lost 6 bases and J lost 3 bases. Germline V gene data show CDR1 as PRHDT and CDR2 as FYEKMQ (reference sequence). This CDR3 contains 16 residues. CDR3 DNA: TGTGCCAGCAGTCGGACAGGGGGCGTTGACAAAAACATTCAGTACTTC. It encodes CASSRTGGVDKNIQYF.

This clonotype occurred many times. V and J are TRBV29-1 and TRBJ2-2; no firm D call. The germline V gene has CDR1 SQVTM and CDR2 ANQGSEA. CDR3 length: 10 residues. V lost 1 base to trimming and J lost 8 bases, with 2 bases between them. CDR3 residues: CSVEAGELFF. The CDR3 DNA sequence: TGCAGCGTTGAAGCTGGGGAGCTGTTTTTT.

The V gene is TRBV4-3, the J gene TRBJ2-1, with D uncertain. CDR1 and CDR2 (germline): LGHNA, YSLEER. The CDR3 contains 13 residues. Trimming removed 0 bases at V and 7 bases at J, with 7 bases between. CDR3 coding DNA: TGCGCCAGCAGCCAAGACTGGTGGAATGAGCAGTTCTTC. Encoded protein: CASSQDWWNEQFF.

This clonotype was detected only a few times. The chain links TRBV10-3 to TRBJ2-1, with 8 nucleotides matching TRBD1. The CDR3 spans 13 residues. V lost 8 bases and J lost 6; bases outside the gene matches: 6. Germline V CDR1 and CDR2: ENHRY, SYGVKD. The CDR3 protein is CAIAKDRVNEQFF. The CDR3 DNA sequence: TGTGCCATCGCCAAGGACAGGGTCAATGAGCAGTTCTTC.

This clonotype occurred a few times. The DNA for the CDR3 is TGCGCCAGCAGCCAAGATCAAGTTCAAGAGACCCAGTACTTC. This translates into CASSQDQVQETQYF. The chain joins TRBV4-1 to TRBJ2-5, with D hard to call. Deletions cut 0 bases from V and 2 bases from J, with 7 bases between. CDR3 length: 14 residues. The germline V gene has CDR1 MGHRA and CDR2 YSYEKL.

The chain couples TRBV30 to TRBJ2-7; 7 bases match TRBD1. Germline lookup yields CDR1 GTSNPN and CDR2 SVGIG (reference sequence). V lost 3 bases to trimming and J lost 0 bases; unmatched junction nucleotides: 2. The CDR3 loop spans 13 amino acids. This CDR3 is CAWRRDSSYEQYF. CDR3 nucleotides: TGTGCCTGGAGAAGGGACAGCTCCTACGAGCAGTACTTC.

This sequence joins TRBV7-2 and TRBJ2-3, with 7 bases identical to TRBD1. The germline V gene encodes CDR1 SGHTA and CDR2 FQGNSA. The V and J ends lost 3 bases and 0 bases, in that order; junction bases with no gene match: 3. The CDR3 spans 15 residues. This CDR3 is CASSFRGQSTDTQYF. The CDR3 coding sequence is TGTGCCAGCAGCTTCCGGGGACAGAGCACAGATACGCAGTATTTT.

The CDR3 DNA reads TGTGCCATCACACCCGACTCCAGTTACGAGCAGTACTTC. Protein: CAITPDSSYEQYF. The chain has TRBV10-3 and TRBJ2-7; D remains ambiguous. The CDR3 has 13 amino acids. V was cut by 7 bases and J by 4 bases, with 14 bases left in between. Germline loops: CDR1 ENHRY, CDR2 SYGVKD.

This rearrangement joins TRBV6-1 to TRBJ2-1; the D call may be TRBD1 or TRBD2 (5 bases each). The germline V and J ends were trimmed by 6 bases and 0 bases, with 12 bases remaining between them. Germline CDR1 is MNHNS and CDR2 is SASEGT. The CDR3 has 15 residues. The CDR3 reads CASRGWGISYNEQFF. CDR3 bases: TGTGCCAGCAGGGGCTGGGGGATCTCCTACAATGAGCAGTTCTTC.